The clone carrying this T cell receptor (beta chain) has a handful of counts. What it binds is unknown. This sample is part of a study of T-cell reconstitution after alpha-beta-depleted transplantation in children. V was trimmed by 1 base and J by 7 bases, leaving 10 bases between them. The CDR3 spans 13 residues. Germline CDR1 reads DFQATT; CDR2 reads SNEGSKA (reference sequence). Regarding the study as a whole: Several hundred expanded graft clones reportedly were the source of alpha-beta T cells about two months after transplant. One year post-transplant, T-cell counts and diversity were largely derived from T cells produced anew.

The library targeted TCRbeta and was prepared with unique molecular identifiers. TCRdb called the PCR reads again in MiXCR, with one record for every CDR3 protein. In the table there are about a million distinct CDR3 sequences, around 30% of which are singletons. This TCR was recovered from a boy under three years old who had a stem cell transplant for SCID, so the T cells may come from the graft donor. The specimen was PBMCs, mostly from graft donor cells, collected 360 days after TCRalphabeta/CD19-depleted stem cell transplant. The chain links TRBV20-1 to TRBJ2-2; D possibly corresponds to TRBD2 (6 bases). This chain's CDR3 is CSARGGVIGELFF. CDR3 DNA: TGCAGTGCTAGAGGCGGGGTGATCGGGGAGCTGTTTTTT.